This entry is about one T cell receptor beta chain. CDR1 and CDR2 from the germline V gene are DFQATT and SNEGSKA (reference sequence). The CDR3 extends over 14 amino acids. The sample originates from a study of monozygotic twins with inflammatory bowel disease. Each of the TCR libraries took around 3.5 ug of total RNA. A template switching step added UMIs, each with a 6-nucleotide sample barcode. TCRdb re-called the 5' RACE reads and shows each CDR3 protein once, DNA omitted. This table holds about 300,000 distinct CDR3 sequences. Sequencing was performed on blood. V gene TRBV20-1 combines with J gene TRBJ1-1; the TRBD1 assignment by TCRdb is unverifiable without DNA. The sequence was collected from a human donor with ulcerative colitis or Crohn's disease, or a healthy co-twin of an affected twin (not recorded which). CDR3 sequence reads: CSLIVPGLNTEAFF.